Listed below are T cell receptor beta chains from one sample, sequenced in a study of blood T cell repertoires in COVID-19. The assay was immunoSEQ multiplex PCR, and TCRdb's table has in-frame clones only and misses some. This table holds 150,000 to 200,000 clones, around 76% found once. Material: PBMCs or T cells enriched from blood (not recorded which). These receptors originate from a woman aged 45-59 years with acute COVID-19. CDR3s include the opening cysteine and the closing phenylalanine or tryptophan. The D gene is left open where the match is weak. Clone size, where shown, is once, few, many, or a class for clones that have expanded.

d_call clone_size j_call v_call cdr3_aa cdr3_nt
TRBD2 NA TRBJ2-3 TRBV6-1 CASSEVGGGALTDTQYF TGTGCCAGCAGTGAAGTAGGCGGGGGGGCCCTCACAGATACGCAGTATTTT
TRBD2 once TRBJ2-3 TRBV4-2 CASSLPLLREHRSGASTDTQYF TGTGCCAGCAGCCTCCCTCTGTTGCGGGAGCATAGAAGCGGGGCTAGCACAGATACGCAGTATTTT
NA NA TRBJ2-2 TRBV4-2 CASSKPGQGGGELFF TGTGCCAGCAGCAAGCCAGGTCAGGGTGGCGGGGAGCTGTTTTTT
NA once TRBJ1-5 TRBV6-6 CASSRPRRTGTWYSNQPQHF TGTGCCAGCAGCCGACCTAGGCGTACCGGGACATGGTATAGCAATCAGCCCCAGCATTTT
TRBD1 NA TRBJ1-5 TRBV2 CASSPATGWNNQPQHF TGTGCCAGCAGCCCCGCGACAGGGTGGAACAATCAGCCCCAGCATTTT
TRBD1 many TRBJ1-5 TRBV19 CASRRTGGNNQPQHF TGTGCCAGTAGGCGAACAGGGGGCAACAATCAGCCCCAGCATTTT
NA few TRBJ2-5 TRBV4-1 CASSQESVAQETQYF TGCGCCAGCAGCCAGGAGTCAGTGGCACAAGAGACCCAGTACTTC
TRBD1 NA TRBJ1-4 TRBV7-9 CASSRDRGNEKLFF TGTGCCAGCAGCCGGGACAGGGGCAATGAAAAACTGTTTTTT
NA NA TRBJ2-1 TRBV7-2 CASTPPTGYNEQFF TGTGCCAGCACCCCCCCCACAGGTTACAATGAGCAGTTCTTC
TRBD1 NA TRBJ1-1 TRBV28 CAIQGQAINTEAFF TGTGCCATCCAGGGACAGGCCATTAACACTGAAGCTTTCTTT
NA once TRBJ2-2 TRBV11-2 CASSWGRGIGTGELFF TGTGCCAGCAGCTGGGGTCGGGGTATCGGGACCGGGGAGCTGTTTTTT
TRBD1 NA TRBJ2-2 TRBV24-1 CATSSLGDRGNIGELFF TGTGCCACCAGTTCCTTAGGGGACAGGGGAAACATCGGGGAGCTGTTTTTT
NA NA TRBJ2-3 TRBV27 CASRYIRGPGTDTQYF TGTGCCAGCAGATATATCAGGGGCCCTGGCACAGATACGCAGTATTTT
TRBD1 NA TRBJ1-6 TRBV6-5 CASRRDSTNSPLHF TGTGCCAGCAGAAGGGACAGTACTAATTCACCCCTCCACTTT
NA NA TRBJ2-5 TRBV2 CASRYQETQYF TGTGCCAGCCGGTACCAAGAGACCCAGTACTTC